This T cell receptor beta chain was sequenced during a study of CD8 T cells in ankylosing spondylitis. The authors made TCR beta libraries by quantitative 5'-RACE with molecular barcodes. TCRdb reprocessed the 5' RACE reads with MiXCR, giving one entry per CDR3 protein. The data contain 300,000 to 350,000 distinct CDR3 sequences, 20% of them singletons. The V and J ends lost 6 bases and 3 bases respectively, with 6 bases between them. This CDR3 spans 13 amino acids. Sequencing used blood, either unsorted or a sorted T cell fraction (not recorded which). The V call is TRBV12-3 or TRBV12-4, the J call TRBJ2-6; no firm D call. The sequence derives from a female donor with ankylosing spondylitis or in good health (not recorded which). CDR3: CASRLSGANVLTF. For the CDR3, the DNA is TGTGCCAGCAGACTCAGTGGGGCCAACGTCCTGACTTTC.